Following are 22 T cell receptor beta chains from one sample sequenced in a study of blood T cell repertoires in COVID-19. Only in-frame clones appear in the TCRdb table, and some are missing; sequencing was by immunoSEQ multiplex PCR. This sample has 100,000 to 150,000 clones, with approximately 80% found just once. Material for sequencing was peripheral blood. The receptors shown here come from a man in his 70s with acute or convalescent COVID-19.

V and J are TRBV11-2 and TRBJ1-2; TRBD1 aligns across 7 bases. Germline V lookup: CDR1 SGHAT, CDR2 FQNNGV. CDR3 length: 13 amino acids. V gave up 5 bases and J gave up 3 bases; unmatched junction bases: 3. CDR3 sequence: CASSTTGYYGYTF. The CDR3 DNA reads TGTGCCAGCAGCACGACAGGGTACTATGGCTACACCTTC.

The gene calls are TRBV27 and TRBJ2-6; TRBD1 is a possible D gene (6 bases). The germline V and J ends were trimmed by 7 bases and 0 bases, with 19 bases remaining between them. There are 18 residues in the CDR3. Germline CDR1 is MNHEY and CDR2 is SMNVEV (reference sequence). CDR3 protein: CASTLGGRGRSGANVLTF. The DNA of the CDR3 is TGTGCCAGCACCCTCGGTGGCAGGGGCCGCTCTGGGGCCAACGTCCTGACTTTC.

The chain combines TRBV7-5 with TRBJ1-4. TRBV7-5 is shown as a pseudogene. The CDR3 length is 15 residues. The CDR3 here is CARSLCGGDNEKLFF. The CDR3 bases are TGTGCCAGAAGCTTATGTGGGGGGGACAATGAAAAACTGTTTTTT.

The J gene is TRBJ1-3, the V gene TRBV2; D may be TRBD1 (5 bases). The germline gives CDR1 SNHLY, CDR2 FYNNEI. With 7 bases removed from V and 2 bases from J, the gap between germline ends came to 12 bases. The CDR3 length is 14 residues. The CDR3 protein is CASTLGGAGNTIYF. The CDR3 DNA follows: TGTGCCAGCACACTGGGAGGGGCTGGAAACACCATATATTTT.

The chain uses TRBV7-2 and TRBJ1-2; D is ambiguous. Germline CDR1 SGHTA, CDR2 FQGNSA. V shed 2 bases and J shed 4 bases, with 11 bases lying between them. CDR3 length: 14 residues. CDR3 loop: CASSLLSISYGYTF. CDR3 DNA: TGTGCCAGCAGCTTACTTAGTATCTCCTATGGCTACACCTTC.

The chain employs TRBV9 and TRBJ2-1, with 9 nucleotides matching TRBD2. J gave up 9 bases and V 1 base, and 14 bases lay outside the gene matches. The CDR3 is 17 amino acids. CDR1 is SGDLS and CDR2 is YYNGEE in the germline V gene. Here the CDR3 reads CASSVLSGASGEGEQFF. The DNA for the CDR3 is TGTGCCAGCAGCGTATTATCGGGGGCTAGCGGGGAAGGTGAGCAGTTCTTC.

The chain combines TRBV12-2 with TRBJ2-7; the table calls TRBD1, which could not be checked here. TRBV12-2 is listed as a pseudogene. The CDR3 is 15 residues long. CDR3 DNA sequence: TGTGCAAGTCGCTTAGCGTTCAGGGCCCCTTGGGAGCAGTACTTC. As protein: CASRLAFRAPWEQYF.

The chain carries TRBV25-1 and TRBJ2-3; D call uncertain. The germline CDR1 and CDR2 sequences are MGHDK and SYGVNS. There are 13 residues in the CDR3. Trimming took off 8 bases at V and 0 bases at J, with 9 bases between the two ends. CDR3 DNA sequence: TGTGCCAGCTCGAAGCCTAGCACAGATACGCAGTATTTT. It codes for CASSKPSTDTQYF.

The chain combines TRBV28 with TRBJ1-5, with D perhaps TRBD1 (6 bases). Germline CDR1 MDHEN, CDR2 SYDVKM. Trimming stripped 6 bases from V and 3 bases from J, with 15 bases between. The CDR3 loop spans 15 amino acids. The CDR3 spells CASRSPGGPNQPQHF. The CDR3 bases are TGTGCCAGCAGGTCTCCGGGGGGGCCCAATCAGCCCCAGCATTTT.

The gene calls are TRBV5-1 and TRBJ2-5, with a possible D match to TRBD1 (5 bases). CDR1 and CDR2 from the germline V gene are SGHRS and YFSETQ. The V gene lost 4 bases and the J gene lost 2 bases, with 15 bases spanning the gap. The length of the CDR3 is 15 residues. In DNA form, the CDR3 reads TGCGCCAGCAGCCTGGGCCCGACAGTTCAAGAGACCCAGTACTTC. It yields the protein CASSLGPTVQETQYF.

This clone was seen a few times. At one end, the junction sequence differs from germline, possibly due to a read error. The V and J genes are TRBV6-5 and TRBJ2-4; TRBD2 matches at 7 bases. Germline V CDR1 and CDR2: MNHEY, SVGAGI. This CDR3 is 14 amino acids long. Written as DNA, the CDR3 is TGTGCCAGCACCGTCGGTGGCGCGGGGGATTCCCCGCACTTC. It translates to CASTVGGAGDSPHF.

The rearrangement uses TRBV3-1 (or the pseudogene TRBV3-2) and TRBJ2-7; possibly TRBD1 for D (5 bases). The CDR3 has 11 amino acids. Germline assignment: CDR1 LGHDT and CDR2 YNNKEL (reference sequence). V was cut by 4 bases and J by 5 bases, with 6 bases left in between. The DNA for the CDR3 is TGTGCCAGCAGCCTCAGGGACGAGCAGTACTTC. Protein: CASSLRDEQYF.

The CDR3 region is CASSEARGYGYTF. CDR3 bases: TGTGCCAGCAGTGAAGCCCGGGGATATGGCTACACCTTC. The chain couples TRBV6-1 to TRBJ1-2; D gene uncertain. The V end was cut by 0 bases, the J end by 5 bases, with 7 bases between. CDR1 is MNHNS, CDR2 SASEGT, per germline. The CDR3 loop spans 13 amino acids.

The CDR3 DNA follows: TGCGCCAGCAGTCCCAGGGGGAATCAGCCCCAGCATTTT. The encoded protein is CASSPRGNQPQHF. The rearrangement joins TRBV10-2 to TRBJ1-5, with TRBD1 matching 7 bases. The ends lost 5 bases at V and 4 bases at J; junction bases unmatched: 2. The CDR3 spans 13 residues. Germline V CDR1 and CDR2: WSHSY, SAAADI.

A few counts support this clone. The chain employs TRBV24-1 and TRBJ2-3, with 11 bases aligning to TRBD2. CDR1 KGHDR and CDR2 SFDVKD come from the germline V gene. The CDR3 spans 16 residues. V dropped 3 bases and J dropped 1; count of bases not matched to a gene: 2. The CDR3 sequence: CATSDKGLAGTDTQYF. The CDR3 DNA sequence: TGTGCCACCAGTGATAAGGGACTAGCGGGCACAGATACGCAGTATTTT.

The chain is built from TRBV19 and TRBJ2-1; 12 nucleotides line up with TRBD2. The length of the CDR3 is 15 residues. Germline CDR1 and CDR2: LNHDA and SQIVND (reference sequence). Losses at the gene ends were 5 bases for V and 4 bases for J; bases not matched to a gene: 3. CDR3 sequence: CASSYGLAGYNEQFF. The CDR3 nucleotides read TGTGCCAGTAGTTACGGACTAGCGGGGTACAATGAGCAGTTCTTC. The entire variable domain, with the rest obtained from reference TRBV19 and TRBJ2-1, is as follows: DGGITQSPKYLFRKEGQNVTLSCEQNLNHDAMYWYRQDPGQGLRLIYYSQIVNDFQKGDIAEGYSVSREKKESFPLTVTSAQKNPTAFYLCASSYGLAGYNEQFFGPGTRLTVL.

This chain connects TRBV6-5 to TRBJ2-7, with a tentative D call TRBD2 (5 bases). There are 13 residues in the CDR3. Germline V gives CDR1 MNHEY, CDR2 SVGAGI. Trimming left V 4 bases short and J 0 bases short, with 7 bases between. As DNA, the CDR3 is TGTGCCAGCAGTTCGGGGTTCTCCTACGAGCAGTACTTC. It yields the protein CASSSGFSYEQYF.

J is TRBJ1-2 and V is TRBV7-8; D might be TRBD1 (6 bases). The germline CDR1 and CDR2 sequences are SGHVS and FQNEAQ. The ends were cut back, 5 bases at V and 4 bases at J, with 17 bases in the middle. The CDR3 sequence is 15 residues long. The CDR3 region has the DNA TGTGCCAGCAGCCCAGGTGGGGGCGGTGGCTATGGCTACACCTTC. Amino acids: CASSPGGGGGYGYTF.

This rearrangement joins TRBV27 to TRBJ2-2; 8 bases map to TRBD1. V dropped 7 bases and J dropped 5; count of bases not matched to a gene: 12. The CDR3 covers 16 residues. Germline CDR1 MNHEY, CDR2 SMNVEV (reference sequence). The CDR3: CASTERARQGTGELFF. The CDR3 DNA is TGTGCCAGCACCGAACGGGCTAGACAGGGGACCGGGGAGCTGTTTTTT.

The rearrangement links TRBV7-2 to TRBJ2-3; 9 bases are shared with TRBD1. CDR1 SGHTA and CDR2 FQGNSA come from the germline V gene. V lost 5 bases, J lost 3 bases, and 6 bases stayed unmatched. This CDR3 spans 15 amino acids. The DNA for the CDR3 is TGTGCCAGCAGCGGCCGGGACAGGGTGACAGATACGCAGTATTTT. Amino acid sequence: CASSGRDRVTDTQYF.

The CDR3, as DNA: TGCGCCAGCAGCCCAGGGACAGGGAATCAGCCCCAGCATTTT. Encoded protein: CASSPGTGNQPQHF. The chain couples TRBV4-1 to TRBJ1-5; TRBD1 matches 9 bases. The CDR3 length is 14 residues. Germline-derived CDR1 and CDR2 are MGHRA and YSYEKL. V lost 4 bases and J lost 4; bases outside the gene matches: 2.

CDR3 amino acids: CAWGGQGAGYGYTF. The CDR3 bases are TGTGCCTGGGGCGGACAGGGGGCAGGCTATGGCTACACCTTC. V and J are TRBV30 and TRBJ1-2; TRBD1 aligns across 11 bases. The CDR3 is 14 amino acids. Germline CDR1 and CDR2: GTSNPN and SVGIG (reference sequence). J gave up 4 bases and V 5 bases, and 6 bases lay outside the gene matches.